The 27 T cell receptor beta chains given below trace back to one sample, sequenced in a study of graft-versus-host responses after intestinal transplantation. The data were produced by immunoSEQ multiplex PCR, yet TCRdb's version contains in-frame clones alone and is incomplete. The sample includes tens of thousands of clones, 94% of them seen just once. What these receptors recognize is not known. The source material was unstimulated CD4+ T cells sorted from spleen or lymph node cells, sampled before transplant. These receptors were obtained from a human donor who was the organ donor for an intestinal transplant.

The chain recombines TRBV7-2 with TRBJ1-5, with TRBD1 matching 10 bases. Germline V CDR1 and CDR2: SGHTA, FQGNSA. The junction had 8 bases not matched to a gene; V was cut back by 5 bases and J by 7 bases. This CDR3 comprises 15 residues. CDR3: CASSGRQGAYQPQHF. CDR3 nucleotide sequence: TGTGCCAGCAGCGGCAGACAGGGGGCGTACCAGCCCCAGCATTTT.

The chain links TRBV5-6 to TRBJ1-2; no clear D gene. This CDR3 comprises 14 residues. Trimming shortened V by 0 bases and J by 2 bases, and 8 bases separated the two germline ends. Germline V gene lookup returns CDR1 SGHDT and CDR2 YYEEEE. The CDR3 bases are TGTGCCAGCAGCTTGGCCGGGCAGAACTATGGCTACACCTTC. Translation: CASSLAGQNYGYTF.

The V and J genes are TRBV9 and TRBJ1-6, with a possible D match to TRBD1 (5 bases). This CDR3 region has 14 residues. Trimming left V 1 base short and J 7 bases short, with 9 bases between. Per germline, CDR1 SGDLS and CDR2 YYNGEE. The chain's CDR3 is CASSVLGENSPLHF. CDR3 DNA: TGTGCCAGCAGCGTACTAGGGGAAAATTCACCCCTCCACTTT.

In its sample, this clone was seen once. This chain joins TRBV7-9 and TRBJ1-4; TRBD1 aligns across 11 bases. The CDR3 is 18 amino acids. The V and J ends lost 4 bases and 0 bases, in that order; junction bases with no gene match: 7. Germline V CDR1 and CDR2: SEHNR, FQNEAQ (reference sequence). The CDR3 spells CASSSRGTGGSTNEKLFF. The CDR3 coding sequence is TGTGCCAGCAGCTCGCGAGGGACAGGGGGGTCAACTAATGAAAAACTGTTTTTT.

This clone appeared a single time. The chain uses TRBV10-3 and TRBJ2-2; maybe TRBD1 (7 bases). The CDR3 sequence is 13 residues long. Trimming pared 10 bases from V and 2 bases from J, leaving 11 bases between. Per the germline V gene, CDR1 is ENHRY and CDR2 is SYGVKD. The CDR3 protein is CATGGINTGELFF. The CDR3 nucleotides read TGTGCCACAGGGGGGATTAACACCGGGGAGCTGTTTTTT.

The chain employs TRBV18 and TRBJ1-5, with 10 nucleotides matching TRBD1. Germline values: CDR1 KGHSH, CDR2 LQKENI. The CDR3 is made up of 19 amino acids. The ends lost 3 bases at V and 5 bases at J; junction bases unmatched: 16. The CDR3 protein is CASSPPSTTWTGGDQPQHF. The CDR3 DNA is TGTGCCAGCTCACCCCCATCAACCACCTGGACAGGGGGTGATCAGCCCCAGCATTTT.

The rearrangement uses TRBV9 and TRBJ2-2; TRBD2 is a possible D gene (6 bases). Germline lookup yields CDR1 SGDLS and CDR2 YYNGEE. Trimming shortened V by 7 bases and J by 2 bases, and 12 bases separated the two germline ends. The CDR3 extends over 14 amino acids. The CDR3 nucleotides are TGTGCCAGCGATGGGGGGATTAACACCGGGGAGCTGTTTTTT. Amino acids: CASDGGINTGELFF.

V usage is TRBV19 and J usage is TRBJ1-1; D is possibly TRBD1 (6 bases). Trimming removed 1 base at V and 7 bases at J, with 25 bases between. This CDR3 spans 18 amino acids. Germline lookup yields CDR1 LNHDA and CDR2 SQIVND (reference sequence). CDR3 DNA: TGTGCCAGTAGTATAGGAGACAGGTCGAGACTTCCCGGAGGTGAAGCTTTCTTT. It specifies CASSIGDRSRLPGGEAFF.

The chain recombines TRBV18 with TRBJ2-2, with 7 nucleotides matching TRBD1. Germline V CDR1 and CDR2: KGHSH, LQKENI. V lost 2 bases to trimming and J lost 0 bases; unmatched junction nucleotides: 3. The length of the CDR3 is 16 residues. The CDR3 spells CASSPTGDPNTGELFF. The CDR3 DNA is TGTGCCAGCTCACCAACAGGGGATCCGAACACCGGGGAGCTGTTTTTT.

In nucleotides, the CDR3 is TGTGCCAGCCGTCCAGGTTGGAACACCGGGGAGCTGTTTTTT. It yields the protein CASRPGWNTGELFF. The gene calls are TRBV27 and TRBJ2-2; D is ambiguous. V shed 8 bases and J shed 1 base, with 11 bases lying between them. CDR1 is MNHEY and CDR2 is SMNVEV in the germline V gene (reference sequence). The CDR3 sequence is 14 residues long.

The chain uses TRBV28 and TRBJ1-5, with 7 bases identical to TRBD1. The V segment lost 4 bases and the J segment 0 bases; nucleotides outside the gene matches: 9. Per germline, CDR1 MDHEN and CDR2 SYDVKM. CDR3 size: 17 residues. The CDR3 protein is CASSYRGGPYSNQPQHF. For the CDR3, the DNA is TGTGCCAGCAGTTACAGGGGCGGCCCCTATAGCAATCAGCCCCAGCATTTT.

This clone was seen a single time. The CDR3 sequence: CASSQPLPGGANVLTF. As DNA, the CDR3 is TGCGCCAGCAGCCAACCTTTACCGGGAGGGGCCAACGTCCTGACTTTC. This chain connects TRBV4-3 to TRBJ2-6, with D perhaps TRBD2 (5 bases). Deletions cut 2 bases from V and 4 bases from J, with 12 bases between. This CDR3 is built from 16 residues. Germline values: CDR1 LGHNA, CDR2 YSLEER.

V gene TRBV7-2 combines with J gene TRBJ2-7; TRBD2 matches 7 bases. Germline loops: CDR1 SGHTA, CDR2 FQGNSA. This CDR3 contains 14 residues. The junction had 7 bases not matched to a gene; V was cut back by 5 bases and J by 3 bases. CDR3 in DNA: TGTGCCAGCAGCCCAGAAGCGGGGAACTACGAGCAGTACTTC. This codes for CASSPEAGNYEQYF.

CDR3 in DNA: TGTGCCAGCCGAGGGAGGCCGGATGAAAAACTGTTTTTT. This encodes CASRGRPDEKLFF. The V gene is TRBV28, the J gene TRBJ1-4; D unresolved. Between the trimmed V and J ends, which lost 8 bases and 6 bases, there was a span of 13 bases. Germline V gene data show CDR1 as MDHEN and CDR2 as SYDVKM. CDR3 length: 13 amino acids.

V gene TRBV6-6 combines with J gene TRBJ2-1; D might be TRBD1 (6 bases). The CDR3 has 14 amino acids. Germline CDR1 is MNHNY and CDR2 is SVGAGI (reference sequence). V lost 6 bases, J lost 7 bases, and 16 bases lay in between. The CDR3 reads CASRLQGGQNEQFF. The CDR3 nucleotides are TGTGCCAGCAGACTACAGGGTGGTCAGAATGAGCAGTTCTTC.

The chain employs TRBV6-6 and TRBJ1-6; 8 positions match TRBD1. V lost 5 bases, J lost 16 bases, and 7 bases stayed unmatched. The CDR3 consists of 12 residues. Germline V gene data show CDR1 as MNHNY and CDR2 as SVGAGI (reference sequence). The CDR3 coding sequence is TGTGCCAGCAGTCCCCAGACAGGGGTTCTCCACTTT. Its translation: CASSPQTGVLHF.

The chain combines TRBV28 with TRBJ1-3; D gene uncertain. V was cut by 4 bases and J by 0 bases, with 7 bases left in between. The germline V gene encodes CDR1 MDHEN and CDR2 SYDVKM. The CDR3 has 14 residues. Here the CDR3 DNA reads TGTGCCAGCAGTTCTCAGATCTCTGGAAACACCATATATTTT. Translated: CASSSQISGNTIYF.

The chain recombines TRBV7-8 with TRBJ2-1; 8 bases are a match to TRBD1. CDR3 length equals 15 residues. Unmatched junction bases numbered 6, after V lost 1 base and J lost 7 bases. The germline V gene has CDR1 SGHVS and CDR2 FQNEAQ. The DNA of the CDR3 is TGTGCCAGCAGCTTAGTGGGACAGGCGACGAATGAGCAGTTCTTC. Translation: CASSLVGQATNEQFF.

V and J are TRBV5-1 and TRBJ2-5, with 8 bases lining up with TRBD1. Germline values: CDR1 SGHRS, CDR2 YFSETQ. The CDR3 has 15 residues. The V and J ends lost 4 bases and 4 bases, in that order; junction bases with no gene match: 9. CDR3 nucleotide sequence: TGCGCCAGCAGCATTGCCCAGGGGGCCGTAGAGACCCAGTACTTC. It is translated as CASSIAQGAVETQYF.

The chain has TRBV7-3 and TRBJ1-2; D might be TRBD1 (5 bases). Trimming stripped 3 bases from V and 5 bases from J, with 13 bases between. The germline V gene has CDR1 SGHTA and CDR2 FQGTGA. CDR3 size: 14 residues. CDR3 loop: CASSLLPGLYGYTF. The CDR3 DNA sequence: TGTGCCAGCAGCTTGTTGCCAGGGCTTTATGGCTACACCTTC. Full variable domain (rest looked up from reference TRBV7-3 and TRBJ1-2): GAGVSQTPSNKVTEKGKYVELRCDPISGHTALYWYRQSLGQGPEFLIYFQGTGAADDSGLPNDRFFAVRPEGSVSTLKIQRTERGDSAVYLCASSLLPGLYGYTFGSGTRLTVV.

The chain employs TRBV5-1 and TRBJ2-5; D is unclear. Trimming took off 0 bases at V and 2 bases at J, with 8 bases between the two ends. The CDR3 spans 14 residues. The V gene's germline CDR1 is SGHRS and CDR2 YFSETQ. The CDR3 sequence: CASSLASQQETQYF. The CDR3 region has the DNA TGCGCCAGCAGCTTGGCTTCGCAGCAAGAGACCCAGTACTTC.

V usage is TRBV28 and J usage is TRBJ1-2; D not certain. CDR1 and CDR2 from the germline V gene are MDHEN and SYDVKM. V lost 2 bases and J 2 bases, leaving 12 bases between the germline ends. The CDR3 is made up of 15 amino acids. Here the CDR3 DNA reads TGTGCCAGCAGTTTAGCGCTGTTACCGAACTATGGCTACACCTTC. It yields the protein CASSLALLPNYGYTF.

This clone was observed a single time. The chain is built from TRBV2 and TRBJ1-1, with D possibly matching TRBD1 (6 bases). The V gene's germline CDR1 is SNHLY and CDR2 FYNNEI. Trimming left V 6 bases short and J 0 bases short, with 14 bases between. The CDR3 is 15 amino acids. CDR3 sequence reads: CASSLDRPVNTEAFF. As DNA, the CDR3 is TGTGCCAGCAGCCTCGACAGGCCGGTGAACACTGAAGCTTTCTTT.

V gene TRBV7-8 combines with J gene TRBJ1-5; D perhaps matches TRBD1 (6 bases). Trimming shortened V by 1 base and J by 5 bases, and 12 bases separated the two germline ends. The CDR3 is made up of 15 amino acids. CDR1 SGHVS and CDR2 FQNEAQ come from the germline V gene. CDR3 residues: CASSLVAGADQPQHF. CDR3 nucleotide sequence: TGTGCCAGCAGCTTAGTGGCGGGGGCCGATCAGCCCCAGCATTTT.

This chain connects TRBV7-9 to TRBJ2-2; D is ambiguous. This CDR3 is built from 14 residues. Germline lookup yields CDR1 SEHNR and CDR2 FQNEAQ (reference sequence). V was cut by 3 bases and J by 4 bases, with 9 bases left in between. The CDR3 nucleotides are TGTGCCAGCAGCTTGGTATCTTTCACCGGGGAGCTGTTTTTT. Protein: CASSLVSFTGELFF.

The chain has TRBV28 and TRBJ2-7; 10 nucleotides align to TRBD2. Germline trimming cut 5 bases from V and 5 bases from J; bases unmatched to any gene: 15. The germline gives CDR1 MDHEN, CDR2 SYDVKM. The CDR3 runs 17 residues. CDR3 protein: CASSPPGASGGVHEQYF. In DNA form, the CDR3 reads TGTGCCAGCAGTCCCCCGGGGGCTAGCGGGGGCGTACACGAGCAGTACTTC.

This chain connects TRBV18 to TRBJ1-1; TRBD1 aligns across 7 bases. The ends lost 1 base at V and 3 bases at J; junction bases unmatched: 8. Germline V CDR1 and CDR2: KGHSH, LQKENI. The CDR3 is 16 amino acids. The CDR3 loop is CASSPLLQGLDTEAFF. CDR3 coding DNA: TGTGCCAGCTCACCACTTTTACAGGGGCTGGACACTGAAGCTTTCTTT.